Listed below are T cell receptor beta chains from one sample, sequenced in a study of OX40 agonist ivuxolimab in advanced cancers. Assay: immunoSEQ multiplex PCR; the TCRdb copy retains only in-frame clones and omits some. In the table there are about 72,000 clones, around 85% of which are singletons. This specimen was CD4+ or CD8+ T cells sorted from blood, taken in a trial of the OX40 agonist ivuxolimab. The receptors were gathered from an adult with an advanced solid tumor such as melanoma, head and neck, liver or kidney cancer. The CDR3 runs from the conserved cysteine through the conserved F or W. A D gene is named only where the DNA matches it firmly. Clone size, where shown, is once, few, many, or a class for clones that have expanded.

J: TRBJ2-1; D: TRBD2; V: TRBV11-3; size: few; CDR3: CASSLFGGGDEQFF; DNA: TGTGCCAGCAGCTTGTTCGGGGGGGGCGATGAGCAGTTCTTC
J: TRBJ2-7; D: NA; V: TRBV25-1; size: NA; CDR3: CASSPGGVYEQYF; DNA: TGTGCCAGCTCTCCGGGCGGGGTATACGAGCAGTACTTC
J: TRBJ1-1; D: TRBD1; V: TRBV5-1; size: NA; CDR3: CASSLARTGEAFF; DNA: TGCGCCAGCAGCTTGGCCCGGACAGGTGAAGCTTTCTTT
J: TRBJ1-5; D: NA; V: TRBV5-1; size: few; CDR3: CASSLLGNQPQHF; DNA: TGCGCCAGCAGCTTGCTCGGGAATCAGCCCCAGCATTTT
J: TRBJ2-5; D: NA; V: TRBV6-1; size: NA; CDR3: CASSAGWGGETQYF; DNA: TGTGCCAGCAGTGCGGGGTGGGGTGGAGAGACCCAGTACTTC
J: TRBJ1-1; D: NA; V: TRBV27; size: NA; CDR3: CASSFLGGVGTEAFF; DNA: TGTGCCAGCAGTTTCCTGGGGGGGGTGGGGACTGAAGCTTTCTTT
J: TRBJ2-1; D: NA; V: TRBV2; size: NA; CDR3: CASSDRRGPTNEQFF; DNA: TGTGCCAGCAGTGACAGACGGGGGCCTACCAATGAGCAGTTCTTC
J: TRBJ2-7; D: NA; V: TRBV5-1; size: NA; CDR3: CAGSLNYEQYF; DNA: TGCGCCGGCAGCTTGAACTACGAGCAGTACTTC
J: TRBJ1-1; D: NA; V: TRBV5-1; size: NA; CDR3: CASSFAGRTEAFF; DNA: TGCGCCAGCAGCTTCGCAGGGCGGACTGAAGCTTTCTTT
J: TRBJ1-2; D: NA; V: TRBV5-6; size: NA; CDR3: CASSLAGNGYTF; DNA: TGTGCCAGCAGCTTGGCCGGGAATGGCTACACCTTC
J: TRBJ2-2; D: NA; V: TRBV11-2; size: NA; CDR3: CASSLAGIQNTGELFF; DNA: TGTGCCAGCAGCTTGGCCGGGATTCAGAACACCGGGGAGCTGTTTTTT
J: TRBJ2-7; D: TRBD2; V: TRBV5-1; size: NA; CDR3: CASSLSAGAYEQYF; DNA: TGCGCCAGCAGCTTGAGTGCGGGAGCCTACGAGCAGTACTTC
J: TRBJ2-3; D: TRBD2; V: TRBV10-3; size: once; CDR3: CAISESGAGTTDTQYF; DNA: TGTGCCATCAGTGAGTCGGGAGCGGGGACCACAGATACGCAGTATTTT
J: TRBJ2-7; D: TRBD1; V: TRBV27; size: NA; CDR3: CTSRPGTDPSYEQYF; DNA: TGTACCAGCAGGCCTGGGACAGATCCCTCCTACGAGCAGTACTTC
J: TRBJ2-7; D: NA; V: TRBV7-8; size: NA; CDR3: CASSNAGLGYEQYF; DNA: TGTGCCAGCAGCAACGCGGGACTCGGTTACGAGCAGTACTTC
J: TRBJ2-1; D: TRBD2; V: TRBV11-3; size: NA; CDR3: CASSSRGRGGRSYNEQFF; DNA: TGTGCCAGCAGCTCCCGCGGGCGGGGGGGCCGCTCCTACAATGAGCAGTTCTTC
J: TRBJ1-2; D: NA; V: TRBV6-5; size: NA; CDR3: CASSYQSRDYGYTF; DNA: TGTGCCAGCAGTTACCAATCAAGGGACTATGGCTACACCTTC
J: TRBJ2-7; D: TRBD1; V: TRBV5-5; size: NA; CDR3: CASSWGTGGPYEQYF; DNA: TGTGCCAGCAGCTGGGGGACAGGGGGTCCTTACGAGCAGTACTTC
J: TRBJ1-6; D: TRBD1; V: TRBV2; size: NA; CDR3: CASSQQGALTDSPLHF; DNA: TGTGCCAGCAGCCAACAGGGGGCCCTCACTGATTCACCCCTCCACTTT
J: TRBJ2-1; D: TRBD2; V: TRBV14; size: NA; CDR3: CASSQPGSGRANEQFF; DNA: TGTGCCAGCAGCCAACCTGGTAGCGGGAGGGCCAATGAGCAGTTCTTC
J: TRBJ2-7; D: NA; V: TRBV11-3; size: NA; CDR3: CASSRLQGTGEQYF; DNA: TGTGCCAGCAGCCGGTTACAGGGGACTGGCGAGCAGTACTTC
J: TRBJ1-2; D: NA; V: TRBV9; size: NA; CDR3: CASSRGTVHYGYTF; DNA: TGTGCCAGCAGTCGGGGGACGGTACACTATGGCTACACCTTC
J: TRBJ2-5; D: NA; V: TRBV4-2; size: NA; CDR3: CASSRRPDRGETQYF; DNA: TGTGCCAGCAGCCGCCGTCCGGACAGAGGAGAGACCCAGTACTTC
J: TRBJ1-2; D: TRBD1; V: TRBV27; size: NA; CDR3: CASSLTGAHGYTF; DNA: TGTGCCAGCAGTTTAACAGGGGCCCATGGCTACACCTTC
J: TRBJ2-7; D: NA; V: TRBV19; size: NA; CDR3: CASSTGTTGEGQYF; DNA: TGTGCCAGTAGTACAGGGACGACAGGGGAGGGGCAGTACTTC
J: TRBJ2-7; D: NA; V: TRBV2; size: NA; CDR3: CASSEAWVHEQYF; DNA: TGTGCCAGCAGTGAAGCGTGGGTCCACGAGCAGTACTTC
J: TRBJ2-6; D: NA; V: TRBV10-3; size: NA; CDR3: CAMAGAGANVLTF; DNA: TGTGCCATGGCGGGTGCTGGGGCCAACGTCCTGACTTTC
J: TRBJ2-2; D: NA; V: TRBV7-2; size: NA; CDR3: CASSNPTNTGELFF; DNA: TGTGCCAGCAGCAACCCCACGAACACCGGGGAGCTGTTTTTT
J: TRBJ1-1; D: NA; V: TRBV11-3; size: NA; CDR3: CASSFSLIMNTEAFF; DNA: TGTGCCAGCAGCTTTTCTCTTATCATGAACACTGAAGCTTTCTTT
J: TRBJ2-2; D: TRBD2; V: TRBV4-2; size: NA; CDR3: CASSQDRREANTGELFF; DNA: TGTGCCAGCAGCCAAGATAGGCGGGAGGCGAACACCGGGGAGCTGTTTTTT
J: TRBJ1-5; D: TRBD1; V: TRBV30; size: NA; CDR3: CALDRGQDQPQHF; DNA: TGTGCTTTGGACAGGGGGCAGGATCAGCCCCAGCATTTT
J: TRBJ1-1; D: NA; V: TRBV7-2; size: once; CDR3: CASSFTGGSSTEAFF; DNA: TGTGCCAGCAGCTTCACTGGGGGATCGAGCACTGAAGCTTTCTTT
J: TRBJ2-7; D: NA; V: TRBV9; size: NA; CDR3: CASSVDGSGSYEQYF; DNA: TGTGCCAGCAGCGTAGACGGTTCGGGGAGTTACGAGCAGTACTTC
J: TRBJ2-7; D: NA; V: TRBV5-6; size: NA; CDR3: CASSLGGYEQYF; DNA: TGTGCCAGCAGCTTGGGTGGGTACGAGCAGTACTTC
J: TRBJ1-5; D: NA; V: TRBV28; size: NA; CDR3: CASSFNDQPQHF; DNA: TGTGCCAGCAGTTTTAATGATCAGCCCCAGCATTTT
J: TRBJ1-2; D: NA; V: TRBV6-6; size: NA; CDR3: CASRSEFYGYTF; DNA: TGTGCCAGCAGGTCCGAATTCTATGGCTACACCTTC
J: TRBJ2-3; D: NA; V: TRBV7-3; size: NA; CDR3: CASSPTTTDTQYF; DNA: TGTGCCAGCAGCCCCACGACAACAGATACGCAGTATTTT
J: TRBJ2-7; D: NA; V: TRBV7-9; size: once; CDR3: CASIPTSSHEQYF; DNA: TGTGCCAGCATCCCAACTAGCAGCCACGAGCAGTACTTC
J: TRBJ1-6; D: NA; V: TRBV28; size: few; CDR3: CASHGQPRQNSPLHF; DNA: TGTGCCAGCCACGGGCAGCCGAGACAGAATTCACCCCTCCACTTT
J: TRBJ2-1; D: NA; V: TRBV2; size: NA; CDR3: CASTPDREGEQFF; DNA: TGTGCCAGCACCCCAGACAGGGAGGGTGAGCAGTTCTTC
J: TRBJ2-1; D: NA; V: TRBV18; size: NA; CDR3: CASSPRSGYRSYNEQFF; DNA: TGTGCCAGCTCACCAAGGTCCGGGTATAGATCCTACAATGAGCAGTTCTTC
J: TRBJ2-5; D: TRBD2; V: TRBV7-2; size: NA; CDR3: CASSSQGLAGGETQYF; DNA: TGTGCCAGCAGCTCGCAAGGACTAGCGGGAGGAGAGACCCAGTACTTC